The clone carrying this TCR beta chain showed up just a few times. Its antigen is as yet unknown. This record comes from a study of T cells in Graves' hyperthyroidism and ophthalmopathy. Study information: Before any treatment, at initial diagnosis, peripheral blood was collected.

Patients with uncontrolled infections, other autoimmune diseases, pregnancy or lactation were excluded. Diagnosis relied on clinical symptoms, serum thyroxine and TRAb, thyroid ultrasound and orbital computed tomography. General study results and limits: Ophthalmopathy cases were set apart from stable hyperthyroidism by a 13 V-J model.

Researchers amplified the TCR beta CDR3 regions from RNA transcripts. First-round RT-PCR of the TCR CDR3 relied on the HTBI primer set. TCRdb passed the multiplex PCR reads through MiXCR, listing each CDR3 protein once. Of a few hundred thousand distinct CDR3 sequences detected, approximately 14% appear once; the ten largest clones hold 30% to 40%. The source of this sequence is a woman aged 40 to 49 with Graves' ophthalmopathy. The sample comprised blood.

The CDR3 sequence is CASSGVEGTGAPPLHF. Here the CDR3 DNA reads TGCGCCAGCAGTGGAGTAGAAGGGACAGGGGCCCCACCCCTCCACTTT. V and J are TRBV10-2 and TRBJ1-6; 10 bases align to TRBD1. V gave up 4 bases and J gave up 11 bases; unmatched junction bases: 11. The germline V gene has CDR1 WSHSY and CDR2 SAAADI. The CDR3 is 16 residues long.